These 18 T cell receptor beta chains were sequenced from one sample in a study of blood T cell repertoires in COVID-19. Sequencing was performed with immunoSEQ multiplex PCR; in TCRdb, only in-frame clones are kept and a portion is missing. Here the sample spans approximately 150,000 clones, less than 90% being singletons. Source material: peripheral blood. Receptors originate from a woman aged 65 to 85 with acute or convalescent COVID-19.

The V call is TRBV19, the J call TRBJ2-1; 11 nucleotides align to TRBD2. V lost 3 bases, J lost 12 bases, and 1 base stayed unmatched. Germline-derived CDR1 and CDR2 are LNHDA and SQIVND (reference sequence). The CDR3 is 12 residues long. DNA for the CDR3: TGTGCCAGTAGTATCCTAGCGGGGGGGCAGTTCTTC. As protein: CASSILAGGQFF.

This chain joins TRBV6-1 and TRBJ2-7, with D perhaps matching TRBD1 (6 bases). V shed 0 bases and J shed 5 bases, with 14 bases lying between them. This CDR3 has 15 amino acids. Per the germline V gene, CDR1 is MNHNS and CDR2 is SASEGT. CDR3 region: CASSEAGAGVHEQYF. The DNA for the CDR3 is TGTGCCAGCAGTGAAGCGGGGGCAGGGGTCCACGAGCAGTACTTC.

CDR3 DNA sequence: TGTGCCAGCAGTGACCTATTGCCACCTCCGCAGCTGTTTTTT. Translated: CASSDLLPPPQLFF. The chain combines TRBV6-1 with TRBJ2-2; D not resolved. Germline CDR1 MNHNS, CDR2 SASEGT. The CDR3 is made up of 14 amino acids. The ends were cut back, 3 bases at V and 12 bases at J, with 17 bases in the middle.

The V gene is TRBV5-1, the J gene TRBJ1-1, with D perhaps matching TRBD1 (6 bases). The V end was cut by 0 bases, the J end by 1 base, with 16 bases between. CDR1 and CDR2 from the germline V gene are SGHRS and YFSETQ. The CDR3 spans 17 residues. The CDR3: CASSLGPSQGPNTEAFF. DNA of the CDR3: TGCGCCAGCAGCTTGGGGCCCTCACAGGGACCGAACACTGAAGCTTTCTTT.

The chain links TRBV11-2 to TRBJ1-1; tentative D call: TRBD1 (5 bases). The germline V gene has CDR1 SGHAT and CDR2 FQNNGV. Deletions cut 2 bases from V and 0 bases from J, with 7 bases between. The CDR3 contains 14 residues. CDR3: CASSLSGMNTEAFF. For the CDR3, the DNA is TGTGCCAGCAGCTTATCAGGGATGAACACTGAAGCTTTCTTT.

This clone was seen only once. The chain employs TRBV4-1 and TRBJ1-4; weak D call: TRBD1 (6 bases). Per the germline V gene, CDR1 is MGHRA and CDR2 is YSYEKL. Trimming pared 6 bases from V and 8 bases from J, leaving 16 bases between. CDR3 size: 14 residues. The CDR3 coding sequence is TGCGCCAGCAGGCGGGGGGCGGGAGTCGAAAAACTGTTTTTT. Amino acid sequence: CASRRGAGVEKLFF.

The CDR3, as DNA: TGTGCCAGCAGCTTACTAACTAGCGGGAGTTACAATGAGCAGTTCTTC. The encoded protein is CASSLLTSGSYNEQFF. The rearrangement uses TRBV11-2 and TRBJ2-1, with TRBD2 identical over 11 bases. Germline loops: CDR1 SGHAT, CDR2 FQNNGV. The CDR3 length is 16 residues. The V and J ends lost 2 bases and 4 bases, in that order; junction bases with no gene match: 4.

The sample holds one count of this clone. The chain recombines TRBV5-6 with TRBJ1-2, with a tentative D call TRBD1 (5 bases). Germline V gene data show CDR1 as SGHDT and CDR2 as YYEEEE. The CDR3 length is 16 residues. Trimming took 0 bases from V and 7 from J, leaving 19 bases between them. This chain's CDR3 is CASSLAGGAGLSGYTF. As DNA, the CDR3 is TGTGCCAGCAGCTTGGCCGGGGGAGCCGGGCTGAGTGGCTACACCTTC.

This clone appeared a few times. This chain uses TRBV11-2 with TRBJ1-1; D unresolved. V lost 1 base, J lost 8 bases, and 11 bases lay in between. This CDR3 region has 13 residues. Per the germline V gene, CDR1 is SGHAT and CDR2 is FQNNGV. Here the CDR3 reads CASSLVLGLEAFF. The CDR3 DNA reads TGTGCCAGCAGCTTAGTCCTAGGCCTAGAAGCTTTCTTT.

The chain carries TRBV7-8 and TRBJ1-2, with 8 bases identical to TRBD1. CDR3 length: 13 residues. Per the germline V gene, CDR1 is SGHVS and CDR2 is FQNEAQ. The trim removed 1 base at V and 6 bases at J, leaving 1 base unmatched. As DNA, the CDR3 is TGTGCCAGCAGCTTAGGGACAGGGAATGGCTACACCTTC. Translating it yields CASSLGTGNGYTF.

This clone was detected only a few times. The chain joins TRBV5-4 to TRBJ1-1, with D tentatively TRBD1 (5 bases). Germline lookup yields CDR1 SGHNT and CDR2 YYREEE (reference sequence). The germline V and J ends were trimmed by 1 base and 3 bases, with 16 bases remaining between them. The CDR3 is 16 amino acids. CDR3 nucleotides: TGTGCCAGCAGCTTGCTTTTCGCGGGGGGTGACACTGAAGCTTTCTTT. It yields the protein CASSLLFAGGDTEAFF. The whole variable domain, remainder taken from reference TRBV5-4 and TRBJ1-1, is ETGVTQSPTHLIKTRGQQVTLRCSSQSGHNTVSWYQQALGQGPQFIFQYYREEENGRGNFPPRFSGLQFPNYSSELNVNALELDDSALYLCASSLLFAGGDTEAFFGQGTRLTVV.

V and J are TRBV18 and TRBJ1-5; a possible D gene is TRBD1 (6 bases). The CDR3 loop spans 14 amino acids. In germline, CDR1 is KGHSH, CDR2 LQKENI. V lost 2 bases, J lost 5 bases, and 10 bases lay in between. DNA for the CDR3: TGTGCCAGCTCACCATTCCCAGGGGATCAGCCCCAGCATTTT. Residues: CASSPFPGDQPQHF.

The rearrangement joins TRBV9 to TRBJ1-1; possibly TRBD1 for D (5 bases). Germline V gene data show CDR1 as SGDLS and CDR2 as YYNGEE. V lost 3 bases and J 0 bases, leaving 12 bases between the germline ends. The CDR3 is made up of 15 amino acids. The DNA of the CDR3 is TGTGCCAGCAGCGCTACCGGGACTTTGAACACTGAAGCTTTCTTT. Its protein product is CASSATGTLNTEAFF.

The chain combines TRBV9 with TRBJ2-1, with 7 bases that match TRBD2. Germline V gene lookup returns CDR1 SGDLS and CDR2 YYNGEE. The V gene end was trimmed by 0 bases and the J gene end by 2 bases; junction bases not matched to a gene: 2. The CDR3 is made up of 15 amino acids. This CDR3 is CASSVAAGPYNEQFF. Written as DNA, the CDR3 is TGTGCCAGCAGCGTAGCAGCGGGACCCTACAATGAGCAGTTCTTC.

The chain employs TRBV19 and TRBJ2-2; D is perhaps TRBD1 (6 bases). V gave up 5 bases and J gave up 1 base, with 11 bases separating them. The length of the CDR3 is 15 residues. Germline V gene data show CDR1 as LNHDA and CDR2 as SQIVND (reference sequence). CDR3 region: CASSSPGQNTGELFF. The CDR3 DNA follows: TGTGCCAGTAGTTCACCGGGACAGAACACCGGGGAGCTGTTTTTT.

The chain joins TRBV3-1 (or the pseudogene TRBV3-2) to TRBJ2-1; 7 bases agree with TRBD2. Losses at the gene ends were 10 bases for V and 5 bases for J; bases not matched to a gene: 17. The CDR3 runs 16 residues. In germline, CDR1 is LGHDT, CDR2 YNNKEL (reference sequence). This CDR3 is CATGRASGGGNNEQFF. As DNA, the CDR3 is TGTGCCACAGGTCGGGCATCGGGAGGAGGGAACAATGAGCAGTTCTTC.

This clone appeared once. This sequence joins TRBV27 and TRBJ1-6, with D hard to call. The germline CDR1 and CDR2 sequences are MNHEY and SMNVEV (reference sequence). CDR3 length: 12 amino acids. Deletions cut 9 bases from V and 7 bases from J, with 10 bases between. The DNA for the CDR3 is TGTGCCAGTAGGACTGGAAATTCACCCCTCCACTTT. Its translation is CASRTGNSPLHF.

The chain combines TRBV27 with TRBJ1-1; 8 nucleotides align to TRBD1. The CDR3 sequence is 15 residues long. Trimming cost V 5 bases and J 1 base; bases outside gene matches: 6. Germline values: CDR1 MNHEY, CDR2 SMNVEV (reference sequence). CDR3: CASSPRGLPNTEAFF. CDR3 coding DNA: TGTGCCAGCAGTCCCAGGGGGCTCCCGAACACTGAAGCTTTCTTT.